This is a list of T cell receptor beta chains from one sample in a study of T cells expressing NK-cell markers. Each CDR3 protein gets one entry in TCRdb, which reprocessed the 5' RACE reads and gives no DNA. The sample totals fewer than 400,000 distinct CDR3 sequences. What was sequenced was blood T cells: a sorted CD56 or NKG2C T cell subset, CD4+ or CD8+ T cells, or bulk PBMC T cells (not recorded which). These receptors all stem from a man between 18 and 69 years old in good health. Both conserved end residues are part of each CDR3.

CSVPDALAGGVDEQFF	TRBJ2-1	TRBV20-1
CSVHKGNTIYF	TRBJ1-3	TRBV29-1
CASSVDSWGGDIQYF	TRBJ2-4	TRBV9
CSAYPGQGFHEQFF	TRBJ2-1	TRBV20-1
CASSLTGQGPNEQFF	TRBJ2-1	TRBV11-3
CASSPGRPPYEQYF	TRBJ2-7	TRBV7-2
CASSQDWGRQETQYF	TRBJ2-5	TRBV4-1
CASSQVSKDTEAFF	TRBJ1-1	TRBV4-1
CASSLSNSAGNTIYF	TRBJ1-3	TRBV5-1
CASGRTSGGRQFF	TRBJ2-1	TRBV5-1
CSARDRLAGLYEQYF	TRBJ2-7	TRBV20-1
CASSEQGAVGFGANVLTF	TRBJ2-6	TRBV11-2
CASSWGSGTGVTDTQYF	TRBJ2-3	TRBV7-9
CASSTGGAEETQYF	TRBJ2-5	TRBV12-3/TRBV12-4
CASSEGYLAKNIQYF	TRBJ2-4	TRBV6-1
CSARDPQGLSFQETQYF	TRBJ2-5	TRBV20-1
CASSVGGKGYGYTF	TRBJ1-2	TRBV9
CASSLAWQGRSNQPQHF	TRBJ1-5	TRBV7-8
CASSFPGVRGGYTF	TRBJ1-2	TRBV11-1
CASSSAPFDPGEAFF	TRBJ1-1	TRBV27
CASSQKARLAGGSQETQYF	TRBJ2-5	TRBV4-2
CAISSSPADEQYF	TRBJ2-7	TRBV10-3
CASSLCFGTASYNEQFF	TRBJ2-1	TRBV7-4
CASSNMVTGMEKLFF	TRBJ1-4	TRBV27
CASSYDTSPWGYTF	TRBJ1-2	TRBV5-1
CASSTQGQGGLDTQYF	TRBJ2-3	TRBV9
CASSLPLNTEAFF	TRBJ1-1	TRBV5-6
CASSNLGASYEQYF	TRBJ2-7	TRBV9
CASSLSAGSYEQYF	TRBJ2-7	TRBV11-3
CSASGQGGLRNTEAFF	TRBJ1-1	TRBV20-1
CASSFGTPEWYEQFF	TRBJ2-1	TRBV18
CSAGKSGGVYNEQFF	TRBJ2-1	TRBV20-1
CASSQQGANEKLFF	TRBJ1-4	TRBV3-1
CASKIRTGAPAYGYTF	TRBJ1-2	TRBV5-1
CASSRGSPLGGLFF	TRBJ1-4	TRBV7-2
CASSLNRGTEQFF	TRBJ2-1	TRBV12-3/TRBV12-4
CASSLFGQRSTEAFF	TRBJ1-1	TRBV5-1
CASSLARDSYEQYF	TRBJ2-7	TRBV12-3/TRBV12-4
CASSPQIPGQGTEAFF	TRBJ1-1	TRBV18
CASSSTHEVGVSTDTQYF	TRBJ2-3	TRBV3-1
CASSLRGRVMNTEAFF	TRBJ1-1	TRBV18
CASSTLDLGRLSDTQYF	TRBJ2-3	TRBV18
CASSYTGVGYEQYF	TRBJ2-7	TRBV6-2/TRBV6-3
CASSVGLQAGGQETQYF	TRBJ2-5	TRBV9
CASREDKQSNYGYTF	TRBJ1-2	TRBV7-9